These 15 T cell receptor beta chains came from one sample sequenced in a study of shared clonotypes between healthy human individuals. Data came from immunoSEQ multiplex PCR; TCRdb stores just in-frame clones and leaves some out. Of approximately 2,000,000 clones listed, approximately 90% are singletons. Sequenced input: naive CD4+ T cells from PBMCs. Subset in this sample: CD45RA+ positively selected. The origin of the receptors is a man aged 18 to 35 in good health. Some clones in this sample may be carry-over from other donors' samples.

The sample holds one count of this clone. CDR3: CASSIPGTGAYEQYF. The DNA for the CDR3 is TGTGCCAGCAGTATCCCCGGGACAGGGGCCTACGAGCAGTACTTC. The genes are TRBV6-1 and TRBJ2-7; 10 nucleotides match TRBD1. The length of the CDR3 is 15 residues. The V gene end was trimmed by 5 bases and the J gene end by 2 bases; junction bases not matched to a gene: 6. Germline V gene data show CDR1 as MNHNS and CDR2 as SASEGT.

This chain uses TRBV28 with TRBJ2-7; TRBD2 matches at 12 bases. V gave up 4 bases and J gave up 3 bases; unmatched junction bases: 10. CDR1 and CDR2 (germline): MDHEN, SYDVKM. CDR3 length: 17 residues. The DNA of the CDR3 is TGTGCCAGCAGTTGGACTAGCGGGAAAATATATAACTACGAGCAGTACTTC. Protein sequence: CASSWTSGKIYNYEQYF. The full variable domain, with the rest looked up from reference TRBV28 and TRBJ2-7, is DVKVTQSSRYLVKRTGEKVFLECVQDMDHENMFWYRQDPGLGLRLIYFSYDVKMKEKGDIPEGYSVSREKKERFSLILESASTNQTSMYLCASSWTSGKIYNYEQYFGPGTRLTVT.

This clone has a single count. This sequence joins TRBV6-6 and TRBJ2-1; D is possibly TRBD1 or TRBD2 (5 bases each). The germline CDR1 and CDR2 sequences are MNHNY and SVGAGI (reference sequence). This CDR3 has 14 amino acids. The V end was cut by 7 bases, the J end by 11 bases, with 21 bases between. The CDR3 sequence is CASIPGTRDKKQFF. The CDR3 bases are TGTGCCAGCATCCCCGGGACGCGAGATAAGAAGCAGTTCTTC.

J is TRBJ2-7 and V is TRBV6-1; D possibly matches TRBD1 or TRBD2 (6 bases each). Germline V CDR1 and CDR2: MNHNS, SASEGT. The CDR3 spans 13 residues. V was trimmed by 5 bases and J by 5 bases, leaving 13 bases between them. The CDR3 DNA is TGTGCCAGCAGTCCCCGGGGGCCCCACGAGCAGTACTTC. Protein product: CASSPRGPHEQYF.

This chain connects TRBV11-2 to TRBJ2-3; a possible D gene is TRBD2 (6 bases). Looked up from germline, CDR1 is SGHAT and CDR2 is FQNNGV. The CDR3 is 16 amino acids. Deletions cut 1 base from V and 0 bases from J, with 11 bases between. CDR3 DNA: TGTGCCAGCAGCTTAGCCAGCGGGTGGAGCACAGATACGCAGTATTTT. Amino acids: CASSLASGWSTDTQYF.

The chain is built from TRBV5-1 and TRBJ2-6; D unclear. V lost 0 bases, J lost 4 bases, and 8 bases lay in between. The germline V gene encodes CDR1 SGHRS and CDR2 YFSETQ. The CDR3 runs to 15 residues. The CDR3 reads CASSLAAQGANVLTF. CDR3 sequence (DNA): TGCGCCAGCAGCTTGGCCGCCCAAGGGGCCAACGTCCTGACTTTC.

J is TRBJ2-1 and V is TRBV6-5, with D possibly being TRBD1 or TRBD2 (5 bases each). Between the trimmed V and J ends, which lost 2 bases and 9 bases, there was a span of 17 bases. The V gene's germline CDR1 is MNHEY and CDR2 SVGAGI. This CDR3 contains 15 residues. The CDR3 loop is CASSYGGTRTFEQFF. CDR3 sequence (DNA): TGTGCCAGCAGTTACGGGGGTACGCGAACTTTTGAGCAGTTCTTC.

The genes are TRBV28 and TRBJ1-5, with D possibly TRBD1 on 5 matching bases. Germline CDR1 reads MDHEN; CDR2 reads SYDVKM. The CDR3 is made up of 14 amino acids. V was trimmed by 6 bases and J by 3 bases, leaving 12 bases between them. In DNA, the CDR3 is TGTGCCAGCAGCCCGGGACGAAACAATCAGCCCCAGCATTTT. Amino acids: CASSPGRNNQPQHF.

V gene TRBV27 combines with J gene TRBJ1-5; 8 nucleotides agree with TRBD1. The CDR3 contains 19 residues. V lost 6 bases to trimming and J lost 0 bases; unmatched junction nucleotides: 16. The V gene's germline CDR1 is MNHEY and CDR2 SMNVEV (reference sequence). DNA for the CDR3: TGTGCCAGCAGACGTCAGGGGGCGGTCGGGATCGATAGCAATCAGCCCCAGCATTTT. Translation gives CASRRQGAVGIDSNQPQHF.

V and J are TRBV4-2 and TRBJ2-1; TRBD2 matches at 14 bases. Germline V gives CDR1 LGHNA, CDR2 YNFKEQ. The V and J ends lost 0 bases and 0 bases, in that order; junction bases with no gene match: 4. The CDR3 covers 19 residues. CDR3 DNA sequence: TGTGCCAGCAGCCAAGAAGGGACTAGCGGGAGTCCCTCCTACAATGAGCAGTTCTTC. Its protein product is CASSQEGTSGSPSYNEQFF.

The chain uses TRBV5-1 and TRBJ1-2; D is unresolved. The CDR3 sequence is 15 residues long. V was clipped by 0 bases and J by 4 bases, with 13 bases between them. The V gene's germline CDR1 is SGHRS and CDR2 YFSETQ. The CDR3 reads CASSLDSTPAYGYTF. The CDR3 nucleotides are TGCGCCAGCAGCTTGGATAGCACACCAGCCTATGGCTACACCTTC.

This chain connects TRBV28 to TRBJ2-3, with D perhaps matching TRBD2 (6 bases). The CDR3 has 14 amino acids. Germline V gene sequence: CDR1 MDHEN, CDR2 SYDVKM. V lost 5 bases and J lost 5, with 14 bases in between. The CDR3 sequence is CASSPPGRGDTQYF. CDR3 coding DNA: TGTGCCAGCAGTCCTCCCGGGAGAGGAGATACGCAGTATTTT.

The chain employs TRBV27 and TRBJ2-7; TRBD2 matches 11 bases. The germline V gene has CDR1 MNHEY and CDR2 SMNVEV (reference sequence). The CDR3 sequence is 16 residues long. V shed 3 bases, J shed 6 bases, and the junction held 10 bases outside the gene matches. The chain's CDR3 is CASSFGTSGSGVEQYF. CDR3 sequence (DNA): TGTGCCAGCAGTTTTGGTACTAGCGGGAGTGGGGTCGAGCAGTACTTC.

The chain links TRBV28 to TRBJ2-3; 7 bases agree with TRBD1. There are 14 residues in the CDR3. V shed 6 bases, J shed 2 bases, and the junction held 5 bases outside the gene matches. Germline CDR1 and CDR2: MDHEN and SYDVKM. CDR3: CASSSGQPTDTQYF. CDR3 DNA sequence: TGTGCCAGCAGCTCGGGACAGCCCACAGATACGCAGTATTTT.

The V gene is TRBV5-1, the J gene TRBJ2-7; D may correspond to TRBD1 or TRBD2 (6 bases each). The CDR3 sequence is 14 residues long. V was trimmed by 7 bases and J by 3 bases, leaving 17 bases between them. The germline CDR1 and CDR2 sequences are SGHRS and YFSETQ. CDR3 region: CASSKRGEVYEQYF. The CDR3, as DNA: TGCGCCAGCTCCAAAAGGGGGGAGGTCTACGAGCAGTACTTC.